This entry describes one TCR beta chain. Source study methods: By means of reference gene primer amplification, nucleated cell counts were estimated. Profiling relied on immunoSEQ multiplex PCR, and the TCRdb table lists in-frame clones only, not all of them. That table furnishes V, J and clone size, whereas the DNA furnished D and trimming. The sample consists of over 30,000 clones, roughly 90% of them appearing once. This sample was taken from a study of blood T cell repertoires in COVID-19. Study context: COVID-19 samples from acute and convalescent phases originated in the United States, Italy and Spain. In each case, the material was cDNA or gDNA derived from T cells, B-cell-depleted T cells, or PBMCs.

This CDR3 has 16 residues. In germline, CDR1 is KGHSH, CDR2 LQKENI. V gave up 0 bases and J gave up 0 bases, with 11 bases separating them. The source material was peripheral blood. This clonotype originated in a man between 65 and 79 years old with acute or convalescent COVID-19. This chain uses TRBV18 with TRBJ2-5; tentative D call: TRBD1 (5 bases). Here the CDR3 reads CASSPPRATDQETQYF. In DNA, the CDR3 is TGTGCCAGCTCACCACCCCGAGCGACAGACCAAGAGACCCAGTACTTC.